The sequence of this T cell receptor (beta chain) was determined in a study of OX40 agonist ivuxolimab in advanced cancers. In the study overall: Dose-escalation patients suffered from hepatocellular carcinoma, melanoma, renal cell or head and neck cancer.

TCRdb keeps only in-frame clones here, not all; method: immunoSEQ multiplex PCR. The sample holds 100,000 to 120,000 clones, about 91% seen once. V lost 0 bases and J lost 8, with 7 bases in between. In germline, CDR1 is MGHRA, CDR2 YSYEKL. This CDR3 has 13 amino acids. This sequence originates from an adult with an advanced solid tumor such as melanoma, head and neck, liver or kidney cancer. This chain links TRBV4-1 with TRBJ1-4; D unresolved. The sequencing used CD4+ or CD8+ T cells sorted from blood, collected in a trial of the OX40 agonist ivuxolimab. CDR3 DNA: TGCGCCAGCAGCCAAGATTCAGTCGAAAAACTGTTTTTT. Translating it yields CASSQDSVEKLFF.